These 15 T cell receptor beta chains came from one sample sequenced in a study of CD8 T cells in ankylosing spondylitis. Regarding the study as a whole: There was a TCR beta motif, made of 7 or 8 highly homologous variants, that appeared characteristic of ankylosing spondylitis blood.

For these receptors, no antigen is known. One entry per CDR3 protein, called by TCRdb with MiXCR from the 5' RACE reads. The table includes 450,000 to 550,000 distinct CDR3 sequences, about 5.4% detected once. The sequencing sample was made of blood, either unsorted or a sorted T cell fraction (not recorded which). These receptors originate from a male donor with ankylosing spondylitis.

This clonotype was recorded at least ten times. J is TRBJ2-1 and V is TRBV28; the D gene is possibly TRBD2 (6 bases). The CDR3 is made up of 11 amino acids. Germline V gene lookup returns CDR1 MDHEN and CDR2 SYDVKM. V was pared by 3 bases and J by 12 bases, with 9 bases between. Written as DNA, the CDR3 is TGTGCCAGCAGTTTCGGGAGCCGGCAGTTCTTC. Protein sequence: CASSFGSRQFF.

As for this clonotype: A read error is possible here, since a much larger clone lies one base away. The CDR3 DNA reads TGTACCAGCAGCTTAGCGATAGGACAGGGGACTGAAGCTTTCTTT. Protein sequence: CTSSLAIGQGTEAFF. This rearrangement joins TRBV7-2 to TRBJ1-1; 9 nucleotides line up with TRBD1. From germline, CDR1 is SGHTA and CDR2 FQGNSA. Trimming cost V 0 bases and J 5 bases; bases outside gene matches: 4. This CDR3 contains 15 residues.

This clonotype came up a few times. The chain recombines TRBV20-1 with TRBJ2-7; the match to TRBD1 covers 8 bases. This CDR3 is built from 12 residues. The germline V gene has CDR1 DFQATT and CDR2 SNEGSKA (reference sequence). The junction had 13 bases not matched to a gene; V was cut back by 5 bases and J by 13 bases. This CDR3 is CSAGFIRGTGYF. The CDR3 DNA reads as TGCAGTGCTGGGTTCATCAGGGGGACAGGTTACTTC.

In this sample, this clonotype turned up many times. The chain carries TRBV6-1 and TRBJ1-1; D may be TRBD1 (5 bases). CDR1 is MNHNS and CDR2 is SASEGT in the germline V gene. V lost 10 bases and J 7 bases, leaving 22 bases between the germline ends. The CDR3 totals 14 residues. CDR3 sequence: CATLRGGIGFEAFF. CDR3 DNA sequence: TGTGCCACCCTCCGGGGCGGCATAGGATTTGAAGCTTTCTTT.

The chain recombines TRBV5-1 with TRBJ2-7, with 8 bases fitting TRBD1. The CDR3 has 15 amino acids. CDR1 is SGHRS, CDR2 YFSETQ, per germline. V lost 0 bases and J lost 6; bases outside the gene matches: 8. For the CDR3, the DNA is TGCGCCAGCAGCTTGGTCGGACAGGGTCTTACCGAGCAGTACTTC. Residues: CASSLVGQGLTEQYF.

The sample holds many counts of this clonotype. The chain links TRBV4-3 to TRBJ2-7; TRBD1 matches 9 bases. V was clipped by 1 base and J by 2 bases; unmatched bases: 6. Germline V gene sequence: CDR1 LGHNA, CDR2 YSLEER. This CDR3 has 16 amino acids. CDR3 DNA: TGCGCCAGCAGCCAAGCCCGGGACAGGGAACCCTACGAGCAGTACTTC. Translation: CASSQARDREPYEQYF.

This clonotype was detected many times. The chain employs TRBV20-1 and TRBJ1-2; 12 nucleotides align to TRBD1. Looked up from germline, CDR1 is DFQATT and CDR2 is SNEGSKA (reference sequence). Trimming removed 7 bases from V and 4 bases from J; junction bases left unmatched: 7. The CDR3 extends over 14 amino acids. The CDR3 here is CSVTWGQGAYGYTF. The CDR3 DNA follows: TGCAGTGTCACATGGGGACAGGGGGCCTATGGCTACACCTTC.

This clonotype has at least ten counts. The chain carries TRBV7-2 and TRBJ1-1; unclear D gene. V was trimmed by 5 bases and J by 5 bases, leaving 12 bases between them. CDR3 length: 13 amino acids. Looked up from germline, CDR1 is SGHTA and CDR2 is FQGNSA. CDR3 DNA sequence: TGTGCCAGCAGCCCGCGCCGGGAGACTGAAGCTTTCTTT. Protein sequence: CASSPRRETEAFF.

This clonotype was counted ten times or more. V gene TRBV6-2 or TRBV6-3 combines with J gene TRBJ1-1, with D uncertain. The CDR3 has 14 amino acids. Trimming removed 2 bases at V and 1 base at J, with 8 bases between. In germline, CDR1 is MNHEY, CDR2 SVGEGT. CDR3 DNA: TGTGCCAGCAGTTACAAGGAAAGGAACACTGAAGCTTTCTTT. It specifies CASSYKERNTEAFF.

The chain has TRBV3-1 and TRBJ2-5, with a weak D call TRBD2 (5 bases). The V and J ends lost 4 bases and 9 bases respectively, with 18 bases between them. Germline values: CDR1 LGHDT, CDR2 YNNKEL (reference sequence). This CDR3 is built from 14 residues. Here the CDR3 DNA reads TGTGCCAGCAGCCTACGGACCGACTTCGGGGCCCAGTACTTC. It specifies CASSLRTDFGAQYF.

The table lists this clonotype with many counts. V is TRBV28 and J is TRBJ1-2; D is unclear. The CDR3 is made up of 13 amino acids. The germline V gene encodes CDR1 MDHEN and CDR2 SYDVKM. V lost 6 bases and J lost 8, with 16 bases in between. CDR3 DNA sequence: TGTGCCAGCAGGGACCCCTCAGGAGGGGGCTACACCTTC. The encoded protein is CASRDPSGGGYTF.

V and J are TRBV18 and TRBJ2-5; maybe TRBD2 (6 bases). Germline V lookup: CDR1 KGHSH, CDR2 LQKENI. Trimming stripped 3 bases from V and 4 bases from J, with 21 bases between. CDR3 length: 17 amino acids. The CDR3 is CASSPTSPGLMSETQYF. The CDR3 nucleotides are TGTGCCAGCTCACCGACTTCTCCGGGACTCATGTCAGAGACCCAGTACTTC.

This clonotype was counted a few times. V and J are TRBV20-1 and TRBJ2-2, with TRBD1 identical over 9 bases. V shed 6 bases and J 1 base; nucleotides not matched to a gene: 6. The CDR3 loop spans 15 amino acids. Germline CDR1 and CDR2: DFQATT and SNEGSKA (reference sequence). The CDR3 region has the DNA TGCAGTGCATTACCGGGACAGGGGAACACCGGGGAGCTGTTTTTT. Its translation: CSALPGQGNTGELFF.

This clonotype was seen ten or more times. This chain uses TRBV5-1 with TRBJ2-1, with D possibly matching TRBD1 (5 bases). This CDR3 has 16 residues. Germline CDR1 is SGHRS and CDR2 is YFSETQ. The V gene lost 0 bases and the J gene lost 4 bases, with 14 bases spanning the gap. CDR3 coding DNA: TGCGCCAGCAGCTTGGTCTCAGTCGGACATTACAATGAGCAGTTCTTC. This encodes CASSLVSVGHYNEQFF. The full variable domain, its missing parts supplied by reference TRBV5-1 and TRBJ2-1, is KAGVTQTPRYLIKTRGQQVTLSCSPISGHRSVSWYQQTPGQGLQFLFEYFSETQRNKGNFPGRFSGRQFSNSRSEMNVSTLELGDSALYLCASSLVSVGHYNEQFFGPGTRLTVL.

The chain has TRBV20-1 and TRBJ2-3; 7 nucleotides align to TRBD2. The CDR3 is 14 amino acids. Germline CDR1 and CDR2: DFQATT and SNEGSKA (reference sequence). The V gene end was trimmed by 0 bases and the J gene end by 4 bases; junction bases not matched to a gene: 4. CDR3 sequence (DNA): TGCAGTGCTAGAGATCTGGCGGGAGCAGATACGCAGTATTTT. Residues: CSARDLAGADTQYF.